This TCR beta chain was recovered during a study of molecular identifiers for immune sequencing clone quantification. MiXCR was run by TCRdb on the PCR reads, yielding one entry per CDR3 protein. This table holds 400,000 to 600,000 distinct CDR3 sequences, about 26% found once. Germline values: CDR1 LNHNV, CDR2 YYDKDF (reference sequence). With 0 bases removed from V and 1 base from J, the gap between germline ends came to 10 bases. The CDR3 extends over 15 amino acids. When naive CD8 T cells were sorted, they were gated as CD8+CD4-CCR7+CD45RA+. The material sequenced was naive CD8+ T cells from blood, with Jurkat cell RNA spiked in. Subset noted: FACS-sorted CD8+CD4-CCR7+CD45RA+ naive T cells. This TCR derives from a human donor in good health. Some libraries in this study had Jurkat cell RNA spiked in. V usage is TRBV15 and J usage is TRBJ2-7; TRBD2 is a possible D gene (6 bases). The CDR3 loop reads CATSRDRSGSYEQYF. As DNA, the CDR3 is TGTGCCACCAGCAGAGATCGTAGCGGTTCCTACGAGCAGTACTTC. Using reference TRBV15 and TRBJ2-7 for the parts outside the CDR3, the full variable domain is DAMVIQNPRYQVTQFGKPVTLSCSQTLNHNVMYWYQQKSSQAPKLLFHYYDKDFNNEADTPDNFQSRRPNTSFCFLDIRSPGLGDTAMYLCATSRDRSGSYEQYFGPGTRLTVT.